The 19 T cell receptor beta chains below were found in one sample sequenced in a study of blood T cell repertoires in COVID-19. Profiled with immunoSEQ multiplex PCR; TCRdb holds only in-frame clones, not every one. The sample lists under 80,000 clones, more than 90% occurring once. Specimen: peripheral blood. These receptors originate from a human donor in a cohort sampled during active COVID-19.

The DNA of the CDR3 is TGCGCCAGCAGCCAAAAAACAGGGTCTGGGGCCAACGTCCTGACTTTC. It specifies CASSQKTGSGANVLTF. The gene calls are TRBV4-3 and TRBJ2-6; tentatively, D is TRBD1 (6 bases). V gave up 2 bases and J gave up 1 base, with 9 bases separating them. The CDR3 contains 16 residues. Germline lookup yields CDR1 LGHNA and CDR2 YSLEER.

In its sample, this clone ranks as medium-sized. The chain carries TRBV4-1 and TRBJ2-1; 7 nucleotides line up with TRBD1. Germline V gives CDR1 MGHRA, CDR2 YSYEKL. The CDR3 loop spans 14 amino acids. The V gene end was trimmed by 3 bases and the J gene end by 6 bases; junction bases not matched to a gene: 5. This chain's CDR3 is CASSQTGWVNEQFF. The DNA for the CDR3 is TGCGCCAGCAGCCAGACAGGGTGGGTCAATGAGCAGTTCTTC.

V usage is TRBV5-1 and J usage is TRBJ1-4, with D maybe TRBD1 (5 bases). Trimming cost V 4 bases and J 7 bases, with 14 bases left between them. CDR3 length equals 14 residues. Germline V gene sequence: CDR1 SGHRS, CDR2 YFSETQ. CDR3 sequence: CASSPGREGEKLFF. CDR3 coding DNA: TGCGCCAGCAGCCCGGGCAGGGAGGGTGAAAAACTGTTTTTT. Full variable domain (rest looked up from reference TRBV5-1 and TRBJ1-4): KAGVTQTPRYLIKTRGQQVTLSCSPISGHRSVSWYQQTPGQGLQFLFEYFSETQRNKGNFPGRFSGRQFSNSRSEMNVSTLELGDSALYLCASSPGREGEKLFFGSGTQLSVL.

The chain employs TRBV19 and TRBJ2-7; 7 positions match TRBD2. The J segment lost 6 bases and the V segment lost 5 bases, leaving 10 bases of the junction unmatched. Germline V gene lookup returns CDR1 LNHDA and CDR2 SQIVND (reference sequence). CDR3 length: 14 amino acids. The chain's CDR3 is CASSSGLEVTEQYF. The DNA of the CDR3 is TGTGCCAGTAGTTCCGGACTAGAAGTCACCGAGCAGTACTTC. Together with reference TRBV19 and TRBJ2-7, the CDR3 gives the full variable domain: DGGITQSPKYLFRKEGQNVTLSCEQNLNHDAMYWYRQDPGQGLRLIYYSQIVNDFQKGDIAEGYSVSREKKESFPLTVTSAQKNPTAFYLCASSSGLEVTEQYFGPGTRLTVT.

The V and J genes are TRBV11-2 and TRBJ1-4, with D possibly TRBD1 on 5 matching bases. This CDR3 comprises 16 residues. Germline CDR1 and CDR2: SGHAT and FQNNGV. The ends were cut back, 7 bases at V and 0 bases at J, with 15 bases in the middle. This CDR3 reads CASTIGGAATNEKLFF. Here the CDR3 DNA reads TGTGCCAGCACCATCGGAGGGGCTGCAACTAATGAAAAACTGTTTTTT.

The chain is built from TRBV7-2 and TRBJ1-2, with D possibly being TRBD1 (5 bases). V was pared by 5 bases and J by 8 bases, with 15 bases between. Germline CDR1 reads SGHTA; CDR2 reads FQGNSA. CDR3 length: 13 residues. The CDR3 sequence is CASSIDSLRGYTF. The CDR3 nucleotides are TGTGCCAGCAGCATAGACAGCCTCAGAGGCTACACCTTC.

This clone showed up just a few times. The chain uses TRBV2 and TRBJ2-7; tentatively, D is TRBD2 (7 bases). Trimming pared 0 bases from V and 5 bases from J, leaving 14 bases between. CDR3 size: 15 residues. Looked up from germline, CDR1 is SNHLY and CDR2 is FYNNEI. This CDR3 reads CASSEARGPGDEQYF. The CDR3 DNA sequence: TGTGCCAGCAGTGAAGCGCGGGGGCCGGGAGACGAGCAGTACTTC.

The gene calls are TRBV14 and TRBJ2-5, with 8 bases aligning to TRBD2. This CDR3 is 15 amino acids long. Germline CDR1 is SGHDN and CDR2 is FVKESK. Trimming cost V 1 base and J 6 bases; bases outside gene matches: 7. CDR3 DNA: TGTGCCAGCAGCCAAGGACTAGCGTTCAAGAAGACCCAGTACTTC. It translates to CASSQGLAFKKTQYF.

This clone has just a few counts. The rearrangement links TRBV9 to TRBJ1-6; 10 bases match TRBD1. The CDR3 extends over 16 amino acids. V was clipped by 3 bases and J by 9 bases; unmatched bases: 9. Germline V gene lookup returns CDR1 SGDLS and CDR2 YYNGEE. DNA of the CDR3: TGTGCCAGCAGCGGGGAACTGACAGGGGGCAGTTCACCCCTCCACTTT. It yields the protein CASSGELTGGSSPLHF.

The chain is built from TRBV7-9 and TRBJ1-2; TRBD1 agrees at 8 bases. Germline CDR1 SEHNR, CDR2 FQNEAQ (reference sequence). CDR3 length: 16 residues. V shed 5 bases and J 2 bases; nucleotides not matched to a gene: 10. CDR3 residues: CASSAPGQGLNYGYTF. The CDR3 bases are TGTGCCAGCAGCGCCCCCGGACAGGGACTAAACTATGGCTACACCTTC.

The chain uses TRBV5-1 and TRBJ2-5; 7 nucleotides match TRBD1. The CDR3 loop spans 14 amino acids. J lost 5 bases, V lost 5 bases, and 9 bases had no gene match. Per the germline V gene, CDR1 is SGHRS and CDR2 is YFSETQ. This CDR3 reads CASRDPQGSETQYF. The CDR3, as DNA: TGCGCCAGCAGAGACCCACAGGGGTCGGAGACCCAGTACTTC.

V gene TRBV15 combines with J gene TRBJ2-7, with TRBD2 matching over 8 bases. The CDR3 has 15 residues. The V and J ends lost 0 bases and 6 bases, in that order; junction bases with no gene match: 7. Germline CDR1 and CDR2: LNHNV and YYDKDF (reference sequence). CDR3 bases: TGTGCCACCAGCAGAGACCCGGGAGGGCATTTCGAGCAGTACTTC. This gives the protein CATSRDPGGHFEQYF.

This clone was counted once. This chain uses TRBV27 with TRBJ1-1, with TRBD1 as a possible D gene (5 bases). CDR1 MNHEY and CDR2 SMNVEV come from the germline V gene (reference sequence). The V and J ends lost 2 bases and 4 bases respectively, with 8 bases between them. This CDR3 is 13 amino acids long. CDR3: CASSLGGGTEAFF. The CDR3, as DNA: TGTGCCAGCAGTTTAGGGGGGGGCACTGAAGCTTTCTTT.

The V gene is TRBV19, the J gene TRBJ2-7, with 9 bases fitting TRBD1. Per germline, CDR1 LNHDA and CDR2 SQIVND (reference sequence). With 5 bases clipped from V and 2 bases from J, the junction kept 4 bases outside the gene matches. The CDR3 is made up of 14 amino acids. CDR3 residues: CASSLGQGPYEQYF. The CDR3 bases are TGTGCCAGTAGTCTGGGACAGGGTCCCTACGAGCAGTACTTC.

The chain uses TRBV2 and TRBJ2-7; 7 bases fit TRBD2. The CDR3 sequence is 13 residues long. The V and J ends lost 4 bases and 5 bases, in that order; junction bases with no gene match: 5. Germline loops: CDR1 SNHLY, CDR2 FYNNEI. The CDR3 nucleotides read TGTGCCAGCAGTGGTCCTAGCGGAGACGAGCAGTACTTC. This encodes CASSGPSGDEQYF.

J is TRBJ2-2 and V is TRBV5-1; 12 positions agree with TRBD2. The CDR3 is 16 residues long. The ends lost 4 bases at V and 4 bases at J; junction bases unmatched: 5. Germline V gene sequence: CDR1 SGHRS, CDR2 YFSETQ. The DNA of the CDR3 is TGCGCCAGCAGCCAACTAGCGGGGGGTGGCACCGGGGAGCTGTTTTTT. This sequence encodes CASSQLAGGGTGELFF.

This chain uses TRBV19 with TRBJ1-1, with D unresolved. Looked up from germline, CDR1 is LNHDA and CDR2 is SQIVND (reference sequence). Trimming stripped 4 bases from V and 4 bases from J, with 13 bases between. The CDR3 runs to 14 residues. The CDR3 DNA is TGTGCCAGTAGTAGAGGCGATGTTTCCACTGAAGCTTTCTTT. This translates into CASSRGDVSTEAFF.

This chain joins TRBV6-1 and TRBJ2-1; 12 bases agree with TRBD2. The CDR3 spans 16 residues. CDR1 is MNHNS and CDR2 is SASEGT in the germline V gene. J gave up 6 bases and V 4 bases, and 7 bases lay outside the gene matches. In nucleotides, the CDR3 is TGTGCCAGCAGTGCCGGGACTAGCGGGTTTTCCAATGAGCAGTTCTTC. Translation gives CASSAGTSGFSNEQFF.

The rearrangement links TRBV18 to TRBJ2-7; 11 nucleotides match TRBD1. The CDR3 extends over 14 amino acids. CDR1 and CDR2 (germline): KGHSH, LQKENI. Trimming removed 3 bases from V and 2 bases from J; junction bases left unmatched: 0. As DNA, the CDR3 is TGTGCCAGCTCACCGGGACAGGGGGCCTACGAGCAGTACTTC. Translated, it gives CASSPGQGAYEQYF.